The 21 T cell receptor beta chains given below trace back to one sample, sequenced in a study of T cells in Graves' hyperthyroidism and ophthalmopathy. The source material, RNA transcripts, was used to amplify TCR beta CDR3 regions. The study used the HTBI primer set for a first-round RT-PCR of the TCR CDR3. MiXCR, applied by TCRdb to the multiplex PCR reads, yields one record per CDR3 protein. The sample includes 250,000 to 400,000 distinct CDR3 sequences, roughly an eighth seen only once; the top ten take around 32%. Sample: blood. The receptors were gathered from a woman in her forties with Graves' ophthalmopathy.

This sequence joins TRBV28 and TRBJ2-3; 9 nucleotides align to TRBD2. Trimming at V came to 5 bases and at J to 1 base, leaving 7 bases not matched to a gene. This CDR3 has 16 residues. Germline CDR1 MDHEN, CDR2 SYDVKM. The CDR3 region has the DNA TGTGCCAGCAGTGCCTCTCCTAGCGGGGGCACAGATACGCAGTATTTT. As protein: CASSASPSGGTDTQYF.

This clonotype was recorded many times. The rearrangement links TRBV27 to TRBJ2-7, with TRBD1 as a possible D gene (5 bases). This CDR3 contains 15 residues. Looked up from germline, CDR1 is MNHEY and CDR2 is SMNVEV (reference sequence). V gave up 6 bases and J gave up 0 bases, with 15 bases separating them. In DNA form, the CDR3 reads TGTGCCAGCAGGGGGTCGCGGACACCCTCCTACGAGCAGTACTTC. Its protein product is CASRGSRTPSYEQYF.

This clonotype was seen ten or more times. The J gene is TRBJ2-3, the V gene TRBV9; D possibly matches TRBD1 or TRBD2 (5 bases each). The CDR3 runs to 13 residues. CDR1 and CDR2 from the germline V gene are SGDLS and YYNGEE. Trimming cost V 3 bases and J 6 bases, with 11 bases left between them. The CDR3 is CASSEGPNDTQYF. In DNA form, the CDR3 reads TGTGCCAGCAGCGAGGGACCCAACGATACGCAGTATTTT. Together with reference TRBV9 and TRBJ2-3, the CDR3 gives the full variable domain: DSGVTQTPKHLITATGQRVTLRCSPRSGDLSVYWYQQSLDQGLQFLIQYYNGEERAKGNILERFSAQQFPDLHSELNLSSLELGDSALYFCASSEGPNDTQYFGPGTRLTVL.

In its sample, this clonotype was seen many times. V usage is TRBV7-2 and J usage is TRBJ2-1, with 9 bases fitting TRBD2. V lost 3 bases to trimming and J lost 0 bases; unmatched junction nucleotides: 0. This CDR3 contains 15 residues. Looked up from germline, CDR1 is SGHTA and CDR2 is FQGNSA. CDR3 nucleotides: TGTGCCAGCAGCTTTAGCGGGGGCTCCTACAATGAGCAGTTCTTC. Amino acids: CASSFSGGSYNEQFF. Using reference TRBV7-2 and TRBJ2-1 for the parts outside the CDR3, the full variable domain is GAGVSQSPSNKVTEKGKDVELRCDPISGHTALYWYRQSLGQGLEFLIYFQGNSAPDKSGLPSDRFSAERTGGSVSTLTIQRTQQEDSAVYLCASSFSGGSYNEQFFGPGTRLTVL.

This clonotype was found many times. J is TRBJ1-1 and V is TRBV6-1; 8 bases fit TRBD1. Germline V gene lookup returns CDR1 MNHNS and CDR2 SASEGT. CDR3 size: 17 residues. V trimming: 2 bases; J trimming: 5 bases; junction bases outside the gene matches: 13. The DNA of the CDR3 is TGTGCCAGCAGTGAATACCCGACAGGGGCTGGAAAGACTGAAGCTTTCTTT. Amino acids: CASSEYPTGAGKTEAFF.

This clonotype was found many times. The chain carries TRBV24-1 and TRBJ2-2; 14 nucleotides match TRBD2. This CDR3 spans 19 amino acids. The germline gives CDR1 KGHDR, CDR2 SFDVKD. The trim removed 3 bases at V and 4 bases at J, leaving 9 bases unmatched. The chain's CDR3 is CATSDQGLAGGLRTGELFF. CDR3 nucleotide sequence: TGTGCCACCAGTGATCAAGGACTAGCGGGGGGCCTACGCACCGGGGAGCTGTTTTTT.

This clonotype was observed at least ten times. CDR3: CSAAGTGLGNEQFF. The CDR3 DNA is TGCAGTGCTGCGGGGACAGGGCTAGGCAATGAGCAGTTCTTC. The J gene is TRBJ2-1, the V gene TRBV20-1; TRBD1 aligns across 9 bases. Germline loops: CDR1 DFQATT, CDR2 SNEGSKA (reference sequence). The CDR3 is 14 residues long. The ends lost 5 bases at V and 6 bases at J; junction bases unmatched: 8.

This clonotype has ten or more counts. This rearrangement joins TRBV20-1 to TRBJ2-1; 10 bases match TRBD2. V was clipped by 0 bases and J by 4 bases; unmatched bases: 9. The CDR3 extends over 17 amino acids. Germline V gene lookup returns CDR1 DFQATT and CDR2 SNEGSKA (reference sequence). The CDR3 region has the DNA TGCAGTGCTAGAGATCTAAAACTAGCGGGACCATACAATGAGCAGTTCTTC. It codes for CSARDLKLAGPYNEQFF.

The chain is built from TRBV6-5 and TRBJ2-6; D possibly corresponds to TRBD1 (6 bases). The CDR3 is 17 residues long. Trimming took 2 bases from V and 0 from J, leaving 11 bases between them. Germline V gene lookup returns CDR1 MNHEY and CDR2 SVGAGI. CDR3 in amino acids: CASSYQIRGSGANVLTF. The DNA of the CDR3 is TGTGCCAGCAGTTACCAGATCAGGGGCTCTGGGGCCAACGTCCTGACTTTC.

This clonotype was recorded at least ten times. The DNA for the CDR3 is TGTGCCACCAGTAAGCGGAGTAGCACAGATACGCAGTATTTT. Protein product: CATSKRSSTDTQYF. The chain uses TRBV15 and TRBJ2-3; D is perhaps TRBD2 (5 bases). Germline values: CDR1 LNHNV, CDR2 YYDKDF (reference sequence). This CDR3 is 14 amino acids long. V was trimmed by 6 bases and J by 0 bases, leaving 10 bases between them.

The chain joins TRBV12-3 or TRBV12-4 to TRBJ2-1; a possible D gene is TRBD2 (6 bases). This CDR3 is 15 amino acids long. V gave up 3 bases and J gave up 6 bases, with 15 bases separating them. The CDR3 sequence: CASSFRGTPGNEQFF. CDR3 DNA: TGTGCCAGCAGTTTCCGGGGGACTCCCGGCAATGAGCAGTTCTTC.

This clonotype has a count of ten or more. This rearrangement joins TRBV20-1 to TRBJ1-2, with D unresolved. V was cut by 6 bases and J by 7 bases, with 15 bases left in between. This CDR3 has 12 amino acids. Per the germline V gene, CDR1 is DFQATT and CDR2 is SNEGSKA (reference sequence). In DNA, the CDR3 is TGCAGTGCCGAAGGAGGGAGAACTGGCTACACCTTC. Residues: CSAEGGRTGYTF.

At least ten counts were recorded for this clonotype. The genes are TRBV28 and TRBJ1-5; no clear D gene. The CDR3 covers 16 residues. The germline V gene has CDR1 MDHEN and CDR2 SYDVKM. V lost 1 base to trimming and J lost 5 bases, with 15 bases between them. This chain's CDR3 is CASSLSGRLRYQPQHF. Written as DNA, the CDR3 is TGTGCCAGCAGTTTATCGGGGAGGTTGAGGTATCAGCCCCAGCATTTT.

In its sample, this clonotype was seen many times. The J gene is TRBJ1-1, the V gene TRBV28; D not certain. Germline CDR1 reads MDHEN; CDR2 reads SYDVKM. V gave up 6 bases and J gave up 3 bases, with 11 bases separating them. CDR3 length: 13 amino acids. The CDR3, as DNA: TGTGCCAGCAGGCCCAAGGGTTACACTGAAGCTTTCTTT. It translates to CASRPKGYTEAFF.

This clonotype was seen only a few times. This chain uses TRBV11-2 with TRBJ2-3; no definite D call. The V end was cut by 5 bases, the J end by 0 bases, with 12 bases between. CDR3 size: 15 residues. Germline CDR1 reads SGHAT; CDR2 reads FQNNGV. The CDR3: CASSVQFSSTDTQYF. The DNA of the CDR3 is TGTGCCAGCAGCGTACAGTTCTCTAGCACAGATACGCAGTATTTT.

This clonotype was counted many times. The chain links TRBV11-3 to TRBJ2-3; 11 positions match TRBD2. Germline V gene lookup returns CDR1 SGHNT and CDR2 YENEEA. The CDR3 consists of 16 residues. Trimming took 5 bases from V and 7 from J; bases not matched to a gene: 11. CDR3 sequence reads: CASSPGLAAGLYTQYF. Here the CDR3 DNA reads TGTGCCAGCAGCCCGGGACTAGCGGCGGGTCTTTATACGCAGTATTTT.

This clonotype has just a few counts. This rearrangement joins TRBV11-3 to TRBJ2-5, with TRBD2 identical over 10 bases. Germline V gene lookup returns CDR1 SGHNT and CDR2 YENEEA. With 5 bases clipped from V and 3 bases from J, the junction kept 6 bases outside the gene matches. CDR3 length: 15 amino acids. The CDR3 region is CASSPNGLAEETQYF. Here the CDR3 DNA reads TGTGCCAGCAGCCCGAATGGACTAGCGGAAGAGACCCAGTACTTC.

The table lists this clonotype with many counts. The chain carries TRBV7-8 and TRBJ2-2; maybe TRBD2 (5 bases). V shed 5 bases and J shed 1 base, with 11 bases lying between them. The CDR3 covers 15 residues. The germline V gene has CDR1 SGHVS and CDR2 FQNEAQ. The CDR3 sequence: CASSEGRENTGELFF. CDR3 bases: TGTGCCAGCAGCGAAGGACGGGAGAACACCGGGGAGCTGTTTTTT.

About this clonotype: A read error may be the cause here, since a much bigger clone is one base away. The CDR3 spells CASSAGRAGRGLFF. In nucleotides, the CDR3 is TGTGCCAGCAGTGCCGGCAGGGCAGGGAGGGGACTGTTTTTT. V and J are TRBV6-1 and TRBJ2-2; TRBD2 matches at 7 bases. Per germline, CDR1 MNHNS and CDR2 SASEGT. Germline trimming cut 4 bases from V and 14 bases from J; bases unmatched to any gene: 13. The CDR3 has 14 amino acids.

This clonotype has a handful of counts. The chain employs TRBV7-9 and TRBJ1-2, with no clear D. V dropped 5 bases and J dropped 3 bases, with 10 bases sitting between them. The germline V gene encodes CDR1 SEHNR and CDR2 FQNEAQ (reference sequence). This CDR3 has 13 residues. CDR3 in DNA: TGTGCCAGCAGCCCGTCGGGGTACTATGGCTACACCTTC. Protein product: CASSPSGYYGYTF.

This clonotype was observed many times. The CDR3 DNA reads as TGTGCCAGCAGTGTCGGGGTAGGGAACGAGCAGTACTTC. Translated: CASSVGVGNEQYF. The J gene is TRBJ2-7, the V gene TRBV27; a possible D gene is TRBD2 (5 bases). CDR1 and CDR2 (germline): MNHEY, SMNVEV (reference sequence). The CDR3 has 13 amino acids. Between the trimmed V and J ends, which lost 5 bases and 5 bases, there was a span of 13 bases.